These 23 T cell receptor beta chains came from one sample sequenced in a study of blood T cell repertoires in COVID-19. Sequencing used immunoSEQ multiplex PCR; TCRdb keeps in-frame clones, though not all of them. The sample has roughly 82,000 clones; around four fifths are singletons. The sequencing input was peripheral blood. The receptors come from a woman in her sixties with acute or convalescent COVID-19.

The chain is built from TRBV6-5 and TRBJ1-2, with TRBD1 as a possible D gene (5 bases). The CDR3 consists of 16 residues. V dropped 0 bases and J dropped 0 bases, with 11 bases sitting between them. Germline lookup yields CDR1 MNHEY and CDR2 SVGAGI. The CDR3 spells CASSYSQGSANYGYTF. The CDR3 DNA is TGTGCCAGCAGTTACTCGCAGGGTTCGGCTAACTATGGCTACACCTTC.

The chain joins TRBV5-1 to TRBJ1-5; D is ambiguous. From germline, CDR1 is SGHRS and CDR2 YFSETQ. This CDR3 is built from 13 residues. With 0 bases removed from V and 4 bases from J, the gap between germline ends came to 5 bases. The CDR3 bases are TGCGCCAGCAGCTTGGACGGTAATCAGCCCCAGCATTTT. This sequence encodes CASSLDGNQPQHF.

This clone has just one count. The chain links TRBV13 to TRBJ1-6, with 8 nucleotides matching TRBD1. J was trimmed by 5 bases and V by 1 base; bases with no gene match: 4. CDR1 is PRHDT and CDR2 is FYEKMQ in the germline V gene (reference sequence). The CDR3 covers 16 residues. The CDR3 is CASSLAPGGHNSPLHF. CDR3 sequence (DNA): TGTGCCAGCAGCTTAGCCCCAGGGGGCCATAATTCACCCCTCCACTTT.

The rearrangement uses TRBV5-1 and TRBJ1-4; TRBD1 might be the D (5 bases). V lost 0 bases to trimming and J lost 3 bases, with 15 bases between them. The CDR3 has 17 amino acids. CDR1 and CDR2 (germline): SGHRS, YFSETQ. The CDR3 nucleotides read TGCGCCAGCAGCTTGGCCCTAGACGGAGGGGCTAATGAAAAACTGTTTTTT. As protein: CASSLALDGGANEKLFF.

The chain recombines TRBV12-3 or TRBV12-4 with TRBJ1-5; D may be TRBD1 (5 bases). This CDR3 region has 13 residues. The V gene lost 7 bases and the J gene lost 3 bases, with 10 bases spanning the gap. In DNA, the CDR3 is TGTGCCAGCACTACGGGGGACAATCAGCCCCAGCATTTT. The encoded protein is CASTTGDNQPQHF.

This rearrangement joins TRBV3-1 (or the pseudogene TRBV3-2) to TRBJ2-1, with 7 bases matching TRBD2. The junction had 10 bases not matched to a gene; V was cut back by 1 base and J by 7 bases. CDR3 length equals 16 residues. The germline CDR1 and CDR2 sequences are LGHDT and YNNKEL (reference sequence). The CDR3 sequence is CASSQVGGSEGNEQFF. The CDR3 DNA is TGTGCCAGCAGCCAAGTCGGCGGGAGTGAGGGGAATGAGCAGTTCTTC.

The V and J genes are TRBV3-1 (or the pseudogene TRBV3-2) and TRBJ1-6, with a weak D call TRBD1 (5 bases). V was cut by 1 base and J by 10 bases, with 11 bases left in between. CDR1 and CDR2 (germline): LGHDT, YNNKEL (reference sequence). The CDR3 has 14 residues. This CDR3 reads CASSQVRKGSPLHF. As DNA, the CDR3 is TGTGCCAGCAGCCAAGTGAGAAAGGGGTCACCCCTCCACTTT.

The chain is built from TRBV30 and TRBJ2-2; D possibly corresponds to TRBD1 (7 bases). The CDR3 runs 16 residues. The ends were cut back, 1 base at V and 9 bases at J, with 21 bases in the middle. The germline V gene has CDR1 GTSNPN and CDR2 SVGIG (reference sequence). CDR3 loop: CAWSEGGTVSVRELFF. CDR3 nucleotide sequence: TGTGCCTGGAGTGAAGGAGGGACAGTGTCTGTGCGGGAGCTGTTTTTT.

The chain links TRBV5-1 to TRBJ2-5, with 11 nucleotides matching TRBD2. Germline CDR1 and CDR2: SGHRS and YFSETQ. J gave up 5 bases and V 4 bases, and 13 bases lay outside the gene matches. The CDR3 is 17 residues long. In DNA, the CDR3 is TGCGCCAGCAGCCCGGGACTAGCGGCCCCGGGGGGGGAGACCCAGTACTTC. Translating gives CASSPGLAAPGGETQYF. Variable domain in full (rest from reference TRBV5-1 and TRBJ2-5): KAGVTQTPRYLIKTRGQQVTLSCSPISGHRSVSWYQQTPGQGLQFLFEYFSETQRNKGNFPGRFSGRQFSNSRSEMNVSTLELGDSALYLCASSPGLAAPGGETQYFGPGTRLLVL.

The V call is TRBV5-1, the J call TRBJ2-2; a weak D match, TRBD1 (6 bases). CDR1 SGHRS and CDR2 YFSETQ come from the germline V gene. Trimming pared 1 base from V and 2 bases from J, leaving 9 bases between. The CDR3 is made up of 15 amino acids. The CDR3 DNA reads as TGCGCCAGCAGCTTGTTGGGGGCCAACACCGGGGAGCTGTTTTTT. Translating it yields CASSLLGANTGELFF. The whole variable domain, filled in from reference TRBV5-1 and TRBJ2-2, reads KAGVTQTPRYLIKTRGQQVTLSCSPISGHRSVSWYQQTPGQGLQFLFEYFSETQRNKGNFPGRFSGRQFSNSRSEMNVSTLELGDSALYLCASSLLGANTGELFFGEGSRLTVL.

This sequence joins TRBV11-2 and TRBJ1-2; D ambiguous. This CDR3 has 14 residues. Trimming left V 2 bases short and J 6 bases short, with 13 bases between. Germline V gene data show CDR1 as SGHAT and CDR2 as FQNNGV. The CDR3 here is CASSLIWGADGYTF. CDR3 DNA: TGTGCCAGCAGCTTAATTTGGGGAGCCGATGGCTACACCTTC. Using reference TRBV11-2 and TRBJ1-2 for the parts outside the CDR3, the full variable domain is EAGVAQSPRYKIIEKRQSVAFWCNPISGHATLYWYQQILGQGPKLLIQFQNNGVVDDSQLPKDRFSAERLKGVDSTLKIQPAKLEDSAVYLCASSLIWGADGYTFGSGTRLTVV.

The J gene is TRBJ1-5, the V gene TRBV4-2; maybe TRBD1 (6 bases). Germline V gene lookup returns CDR1 LGHNA and CDR2 YNFKEQ. V was clipped by 6 bases and J by 3 bases, with 15 bases between them. The CDR3 is 15 residues long. DNA for the CDR3: TGTGCCAGCAGAAGAGGGGGGGATAACAATCAGCCCCAGCATTTT. Its protein is CASRRGGDNNQPQHF.

This chain connects TRBV30 to TRBJ1-2; D may be TRBD1 (6 bases). Trimming pared 1 base from V and 6 bases from J, leaving 15 bases between. The CDR3 has 14 residues. Looked up from germline, CDR1 is GTSNPN and CDR2 is SVGIG (reference sequence). CDR3 in DNA: TGTGCCTGGAGTGGAAACAGGGTGGGAAATGGCTACACCTTC. Its translation: CAWSGNRVGNGYTF. Filled out from reference TRBV30 and TRBJ1-2, the complete variable domain reads SQTIHQWPATLVQPVGSPLSLECTVEGTSNPNLYWYRQAAGRGLQLLFYSVGIGQISSEVPQNLSASRPQDRQFILSSKKLLLSDSGFYLCAWSGNRVGNGYTFGSGTRLTVV.

V and J are TRBV18 and TRBJ1-2; D is uncertain. Germline-derived CDR1 and CDR2 are KGHSH and LQKENI. The CDR3 covers 14 residues. V gave up 3 bases and J gave up 4 bases, with 12 bases separating them. The CDR3, as DNA: TGTGCCAGCTCACCCTCGAGAGGGAGCTATGGCTACACCTTC. This gives the protein CASSPSRGSYGYTF.

The chain links TRBV30 to TRBJ1-5; 9 bases line up with TRBD1. The CDR3 is 19 amino acids. Germline V gene sequence: CDR1 GTSNPN, CDR2 SVGIG (reference sequence). V lost 1 base and J lost 0; bases outside the gene matches: 13. The CDR3: CAWSAKLTGGRYSNQPQHF. The DNA for the CDR3 is TGTGCCTGGAGTGCCAAACTAACAGGGGGCCGTTATAGCAATCAGCCCCAGCATTTT.

This chain uses TRBV7-9 with TRBJ2-3, with 8 bases lining up with TRBD1. The CDR3 is 12 amino acids. CDR1 and CDR2 from the germline V gene are SEHNR and FQNEAQ (reference sequence). The ends lost 6 bases at V and 11 bases at J; junction bases unmatched: 7. CDR3 DNA: TGTGCCAGCAGGTCGACAGGGGCCAAGCAGTATTTT. It yields the protein CASRSTGAKQYF.

The chain has TRBV3-1 (or the pseudogene TRBV3-2) and TRBJ2-2; no firm D call. Germline V CDR1 and CDR2: LGHDT, YNNKEL (reference sequence). The ends were cut back, 4 bases at V and 0 bases at J, with 9 bases in the middle. The CDR3 sequence is 15 residues long. The DNA of the CDR3 is TGTGCCAGCAGCCTTTGGGCCTCGAACACCGGGGAGCTGTTTTTT. This sequence encodes CASSLWASNTGELFF.

The CDR3: CASTDRGAGYGYTF. CDR3 DNA: TGTGCCAGTACGGACAGGGGAGCGGGGTATGGCTACACCTTC. This sequence joins TRBV19 and TRBJ1-2; 9 bases line up with TRBD1. V lost 7 bases and J lost 5; bases outside the gene matches: 8. Germline V gene sequence: CDR1 LNHDA, CDR2 SQIVND (reference sequence). This CDR3 is 14 amino acids long.

The chain employs TRBV6-5 and TRBJ1-3; 7 bases map to TRBD1. This CDR3 region has 15 residues. Germline V gives CDR1 MNHEY, CDR2 SVGAGI. Trimming removed 7 bases from V and 0 bases from J; junction bases left unmatched: 6. The CDR3 here is CASTPGQPSGNTIYF. CDR3 nucleotides: TGTGCCAGCACTCCGGGACAGCCCTCTGGAAACACCATATATTTT.

The chain links TRBV5-6 to TRBJ2-2, with 12 bases that match TRBD2. CDR3 length equals 18 residues. The ends lost 2 bases at V and 5 bases at J; junction bases unmatched: 10. Looked up from germline, CDR1 is SGHDT and CDR2 is YYEEEE. Here the CDR3 reads CASSFYSSGRARTGELFF. CDR3 nucleotides: TGTGCCAGCAGCTTCTATTCTAGCGGGAGGGCAAGGACCGGGGAGCTGTTTTTT.

V gene TRBV21-1 combines with J gene TRBJ1-1; no check of the table's D call, TRBD1, against the DNA was made. TRBV21-1 represents a pseudogene. This CDR3 is 15 amino acids long. CDR3 sequence reads: CASSKFQGVRTEAFF. CDR3 nucleotide sequence: TGTGCCAGCAGCAAATTTCAGGGGGTGCGTACTGAAGCTTTCTTT.

This rearrangement joins TRBV6-5 to TRBJ1-5; unclear D gene. Germline CDR1 reads MNHEY; CDR2 reads SVGAGI. CDR3 length equals 12 residues. Trimming shortened V by 7 bases and J by 2 bases, and 6 bases separated the two germline ends. CDR3 amino acids: CASTTGNQPQHF. Written as DNA, the CDR3 is TGTGCCAGCACTACGGGCAATCAGCCCCAGCATTTT.

This chain uses TRBV7-9 with TRBJ1-2, with D perhaps TRBD1 (6 bases). The CDR3 loop spans 12 amino acids. Trimming cost V 3 bases and J 6 bases, with 8 bases left between them. CDR1 and CDR2 (germline): SEHNR, FQNEAQ (reference sequence). The CDR3 DNA is TGTGCCAGCAGCTTTAACAGGGATGGCTACACCTTC. Residues: CASSFNRDGYTF.